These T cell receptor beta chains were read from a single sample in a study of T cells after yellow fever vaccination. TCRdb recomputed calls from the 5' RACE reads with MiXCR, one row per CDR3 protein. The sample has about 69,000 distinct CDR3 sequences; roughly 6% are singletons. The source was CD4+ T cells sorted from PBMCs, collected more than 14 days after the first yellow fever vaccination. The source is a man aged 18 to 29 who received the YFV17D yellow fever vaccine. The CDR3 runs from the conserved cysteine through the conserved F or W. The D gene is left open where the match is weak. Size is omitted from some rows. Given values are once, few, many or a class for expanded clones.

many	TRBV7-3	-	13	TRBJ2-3	CASSFRGADTQYF	TGTGCCAGCAGTTTCCGCGGGGCAGATACGCAGTATTTT
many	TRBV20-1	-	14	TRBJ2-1	CSARPGDPYNEQFF	TGCAGTGCTAGGCCTGGGGACCCCTACAATGAGCAGTTCTTC
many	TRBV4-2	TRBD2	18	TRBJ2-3	CASSQVLKLGGGADTQYF	TGTGCCAGCAGCCAAGTTCTTAAGCTGGGGGGGGGAGCAGATACGCAGTATTTT
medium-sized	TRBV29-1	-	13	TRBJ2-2	CSVDGLGTGELFF	TGCAGCGTTGACGGCCTAGGCACCGGGGAGCTGTTTTTT
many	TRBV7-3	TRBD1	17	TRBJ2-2	CASSLIPRTGLTGELFF	TGTGCCAGCAGCTTAATACCCCGGACAGGGCTGACCGGGGAGCTGTTTTTT
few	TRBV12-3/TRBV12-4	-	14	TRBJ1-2	CASNPGLTNYGYTF	TGTGCCAGCAACCCGGGGCTTACTAACTATGGCTACACCTTC
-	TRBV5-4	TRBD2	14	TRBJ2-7	CASSLGLAGAEQYF	TGTGCCAGCAGCTTGGGACTAGCGGGGGCAGAGCAGTACTTC
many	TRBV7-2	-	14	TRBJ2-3	CASLYGATSDTQYF	TGTGCCAGCCTATATGGGGCGACCTCAGATACGCAGTATTTT
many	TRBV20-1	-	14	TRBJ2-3	CSVRAQRGADTQYF	TGCAGTGTCAGAGCGCAGAGGGGGGCAGATACGCAGTATTTT
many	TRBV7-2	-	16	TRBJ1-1	CASSLGGGGGATEAFF	TGTGCCAGCAGCTTAGGGGGGGGTGGGGGAGCCACTGAAGCTTTCTTT
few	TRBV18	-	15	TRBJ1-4	CASSPPSPLDGKLFF	TGTGCCAGCTCACCACCGTCCCCCCTCGATGGAAAACTGTTTTTT
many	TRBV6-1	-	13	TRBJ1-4	CASLKQGSEKLFF	TGTGCCAGCCTAAAACAGGGAAGCGAAAAACTGTTTTTT
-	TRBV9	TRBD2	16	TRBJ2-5	CASSPRGGAGEETQYF	TGTGCCAGCAGCCCTCGCGGGGGGGCGGGGGAAGAGACCCAGTACTTC
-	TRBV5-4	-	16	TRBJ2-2	CASSLAGDSSTGELFF	TGTGCCAGCAGCTTGGCAGGGGACTCTAGCACCGGGGAGCTGTTTTTT
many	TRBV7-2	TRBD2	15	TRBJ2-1	CASRGAGGSYNEQFF	TGTGCCAGCAGGGGAGCGGGGGGCTCCTACAATGAGCAGTTCTTC
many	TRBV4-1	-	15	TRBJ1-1	CASSQDGGPGTEAFF	TGCGCCAGCAGCCAAGATGGGGGGCCGGGCACTGAAGCTTTCTTT
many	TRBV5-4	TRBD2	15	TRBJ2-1	CASSSGTSDVYEQFF	TGTGCCAGCAGCTCGGGGACTAGCGATGTTTATGAGCAGTTCTTC
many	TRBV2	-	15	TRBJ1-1	CASSESRGLNTEAFF	TGTGCCAGCAGTGAATCACGGGGCCTGAACACTGAAGCTTTCTTT
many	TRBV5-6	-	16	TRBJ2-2	CASSLGLTGVAGELFF	TGTGCCAGCAGCTTGGGTCTCACCGGGGTGGCCGGGGAGCTGTTTTTT
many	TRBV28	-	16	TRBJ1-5	CASTVIEGLGNQPQHF	TGTGCCAGCACGGTTATCGAGGGGTTGGGCAATCAGCCCCAGCATTTT
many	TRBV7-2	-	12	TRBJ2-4	CASSPAGNIQYF	TGTGCCAGCAGCCCTGCGGGAAACATTCAGTACTTC
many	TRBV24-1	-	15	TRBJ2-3	CATSGSSGSTDTQYF	TGTGCCACCAGTGGCAGTAGCGGTAGCACAGATACGCAGTATTTT
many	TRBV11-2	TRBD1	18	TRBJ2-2	CASSPLPATGEDTGELFF	TGTGCCAGCAGCCCCCTCCCCGCGACAGGGGAGGACACCGGGGAGCTGTTTTTT
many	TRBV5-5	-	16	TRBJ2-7	CASSDATGRNSYEQYF	TGTGCCAGCTCCGACGCGACAGGACGGAACTCCTACGAGCAGTACTTC
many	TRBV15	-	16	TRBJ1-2	CATSRVGVGSNYGYTF	TGTGCCACCAGCAGAGTTGGTGTCGGATCTAACTATGGCTACACCTTC
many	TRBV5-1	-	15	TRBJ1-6	CASSLEGVGNSPLHF	TGCGCCAGCAGCTTGGAGGGGGTCGGCAATTCACCCCTCCACTTT
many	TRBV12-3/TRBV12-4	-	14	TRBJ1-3	CASSLGSSGNTIYF	TGTGCCAGCAGTTTGGGTTCTTCTGGAAACACCATATATTTT
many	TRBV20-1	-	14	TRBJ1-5	CSARPSSHNQPQHF	TGCAGTGCTAGACCCTCGAGCCACAATCAGCCCCAGCATTTT
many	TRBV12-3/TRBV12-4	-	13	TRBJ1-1	CASSPNRHTEAFF	TGTGCCAGCAGTCCCAATCGGCATACTGAAGCTTTCTTT
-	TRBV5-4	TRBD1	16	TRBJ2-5	CASSTPGQGNQETQYF	TGTGCCAGCAGCACCCCGGGACAGGGGAACCAAGAGACCCAGTACTTC
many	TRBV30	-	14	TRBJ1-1	CAWSGVGMNTEAFF	TGTGCCTGGAGTGGGGTAGGGATGAACACTGAAGCTTTCTTT
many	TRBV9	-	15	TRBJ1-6	CASSVYASYNSPLHF	TGTGCCAGCAGCGTATATGCATCCTATAATTCACCCCTCCACTTT